This T cell receptor beta chain was documented in a study of circulating tumor DNA in untreated peripheral T-cell lymphoma. Generated by immunoSEQ multiplex PCR, the TCRdb table keeps only in-frame clones and is missing some. Of 2,000 to 2,500 clones listed, around 82% are singletons. In its sample, this clone is large (0.1 to 1%). V gave up 6 bases and J gave up 9 bases; unmatched junction bases: 12. The CDR3 sequence is 15 residues long. Germline V gene sequence: CDR1 MNHGY, CDR2 SAAAGT. The rearrangement uses TRBV6-8 and TRBJ1-5, with 9 nucleotides matching TRBD1. Sequencing input: tumor tissue. This clonotype originated in a human donor with peripheral T-cell lymphoma. CDR3 residues: CASRRQGGEIGPQHF. CDR3 in DNA: TGTGCCAGCAGAAGACAGGGGGGAGAAATTGGGCCCCAGCATTTT.